This record looks at one T cell receptor (beta chain) sequence and its context. As yet, its antigen is unknown. The assay was immunoSEQ multiplex PCR, and TCRdb's table has in-frame clones only and misses some. The sample records roughly 330,000 clones, about 85% being singletons. Among the 120 or so subjects of the validation cohort, separate from the roughly 670-subject first cohort, were the donors. These data come from a study of cytomegalovirus exposure and HLA in healthy donors. Study background: The 120 or so validation repertoires used a platform that matched the one used for the 550 to 800 first-cohort repertoires, as a later analysis reported. Overall study results and limits: Reports credit the classifier with highly specific, highly sensitive diagnosis of cytomegalovirus status. Some 150 TCR beta chains were listed as cytomegalovirus-associated.

The CDR3 spans 15 residues. V lost 8 bases and J 1 base, leaving 16 bases between the germline ends. Germline CDR1 reads MNHEY; CDR2 reads SMNVEV (reference sequence). The chain carries TRBV27 and TRBJ2-3; D possibly uses TRBD1 or TRBD2 (5 bases each). Input material: PBMCs. The source is a woman between 25 and 40 years old in good health and CMV-seropositive. The CDR3 DNA sequence: TGTGCCAGCTGCCGGGACCCCGGCTGCACAGATACGCAGTATTTT. This translates into CASCRDPGCTDTQYF.